A single sample gave rise to the 21 T cell receptor beta chains below, sequenced in a study of blood T cell repertoires in COVID-19. Data came from immunoSEQ multiplex PCR; TCRdb stores just in-frame clones and leaves some out. This sample carries some 300,000 clones, roughly nine tenths of them seen once, and the ten largest clones take 1%. Sequencing was done on a sample of PBMCs or T cells enriched from blood (not recorded which). All receptors come from a woman aged 25-40 years who had recovered from COVID-19.

The chain combines TRBV19 with TRBJ2-4, with 8 bases matching TRBD2. The V gene's germline CDR1 is LNHDA and CDR2 SQIVND (reference sequence). The CDR3 has 16 residues. The V gene end was trimmed by 5 bases and the J gene end by 7 bases; junction bases not matched to a gene: 13. CDR3 amino acids: CASSFGVAGKGNIQYF. The CDR3 bases are TGTGCCAGTAGTTTCGGGGTAGCGGGGAAGGGGAACATTCAGTACTTC.

The V call is TRBV7-9, the J call TRBJ2-3, with 7 bases aligning to TRBD1. CDR1 SEHNR and CDR2 FQNEAQ come from the germline V gene (reference sequence). The V segment lost 6 bases and the J segment 3 bases; nucleotides outside the gene matches: 12. The CDR3 is made up of 16 amino acids. CDR3 DNA: TGTGCCAGCAGTTTTGGGGCAGGGGGACGTACAGATACGCAGTATTTT. Amino acids: CASSFGAGGRTDTQYF.

The chain carries TRBV2 and TRBJ2-5, with 9 bases aligning to TRBD1. This CDR3 is 11 amino acids long. Germline CDR1 SNHLY, CDR2 FYNNEI. Losses at the gene ends were 7 bases for V and 10 bases for J; bases not matched to a gene: 4. CDR3 amino acids: CASKWDRDQYF. The CDR3 DNA sequence: TGTGCCAGCAAATGGGACAGGGACCAGTACTTC. Full variable domain (outside the CDR3, taken from reference TRBV2 and TRBJ2-5): EPEVTQTPSHQVTQMGQEVILRCVPISNHLYFYWYRQILGQKVEFLVSFYNNEISEKSEIFDDQFSVERPDGSNFTLKIRSTKLEDSAMYFCASKWDRDQYFGPGTRLLVL.

V usage is TRBV29-1 and J usage is TRBJ2-1, with a possible D match to TRBD1 (6 bases). The CDR3 extends over 12 amino acids. CDR1 is SQVTM, CDR2 ANQGSEA, per germline. Deletions cut 7 bases from V and 10 bases from J, with 17 bases between. The CDR3 coding sequence is TGCAGCGCCTCCCCCAGGGGAATGGAGCAGTTCTTC. It translates to CSASPRGMEQFF.

DNA for the CDR3: TGTGCCAGCACCCCGGGGCTCCTTAATTCACCCCTCCACTTT. The encoded protein is CASTPGLLNSPLHF. The chain carries TRBV6-2 or TRBV6-3 and TRBJ1-6; tentative D call: TRBD1 (5 bases). V dropped 7 bases and J dropped 6 bases, with 13 bases sitting between them. Germline loops: CDR1 MNHEY, CDR2 SVGEGT. The CDR3 loop spans 14 amino acids.

This rearrangement joins TRBV28 to TRBJ1-5, with D perhaps TRBD1 (5 bases). Germline values: CDR1 MDHEN, CDR2 SYDVKM. Trimming pared 6 bases from V and 7 bases from J, leaving 22 bases between. The CDR3 extends over 16 amino acids. In DNA form, the CDR3 reads TGTGCCAGCAGACGGGGCGGCCTGGGGGAGGGACAGCCCCAGCATTTT. Translation gives CASRRGGLGEGQPQHF.

This clone was detected once. The chain is built from TRBV28 and TRBJ1-2; the match to TRBD1 covers 7 bases. Germline CDR1 reads MDHEN; CDR2 reads SYDVKM. J was trimmed by 8 bases and V by 6 bases; bases with no gene match: 6. This CDR3 has 12 residues. The CDR3 DNA is TGTGCCAGCAGGCGGGGACAGCGGGGCTACACCTTC. As protein: CASRRGQRGYTF.

This chain links TRBV28 with TRBJ2-7; 7 positions agree with TRBD2. CDR1 MDHEN and CDR2 SYDVKM come from the germline V gene. Losses at the gene ends were 5 bases for V and 4 bases for J; bases not matched to a gene: 2. This CDR3 comprises 12 residues. The CDR3 sequence: CASSGEGYEQYF. The CDR3 nucleotides are TGTGCCAGCAGTGGGGAGGGATACGAGCAGTACTTC.

In DNA, the CDR3 is TGTGCCAGCACCTCGGCGGGATCAACATCTGAAGCTTTCTTT. It codes for CASTSAGSTSEAFF. The chain couples TRBV5-4 to TRBJ1-1; D is ambiguous. V lost 6 bases, J lost 6 bases, and 18 bases lay in between. Looked up from germline, CDR1 is SGHNT and CDR2 is YYREEE (reference sequence). This CDR3 is 14 amino acids long. The variable domain in full, completed from reference TRBV5-4 and TRBJ1-1, reads ETGVTQSPTHLIKTRGQQVTLRCSSQSGHNTVSWYQQALGQGPQFIFQYYREEENGRGNFPPRFSGLQFPNYSSELNVNALELDDSALYLCASTSAGSTSEAFFGQGTRLTVV.

The genes are TRBV12-2 and TRBJ1-5; no DNA check was done on the table's D call, TRBD1. TRBV12-2 is marked as a pseudogene. CDR3 length: 18 amino acids. The CDR3 here is CASRLGGQPRPSNQPQHF. CDR3 coding DNA: TGTGCAAGTCGCTTAGGGGGACAGCCACGACCTAGCAATCAGCCCCAGCATTTT.

This sequence joins TRBV28 and TRBJ1-6; 7 bases map to TRBD1. V shed 3 bases and J 0 bases; nucleotides not matched to a gene: 8. Germline lookup yields CDR1 MDHEN and CDR2 SYDVKM. The CDR3 is 18 amino acids. In DNA form, the CDR3 reads TGTGCCAGCAGTTTCTCCGGGACAGAGAACTCCTATAATTCACCCCTCCACTTT. Protein sequence: CASSFSGTENSYNSPLHF.

The gene calls are TRBV7-6 and TRBJ2-7; 9 bases are shared with TRBD1. V gave up 3 bases and J gave up 3 bases; unmatched junction bases: 3. Per the germline V gene, CDR1 is SGHVS and CDR2 is FNYEAQ. This CDR3 has 14 residues. CDR3 sequence reads: CASSLGDRVYEQYF. Here the CDR3 DNA reads TGTGCCAGCAGCTTGGGGGACAGGGTCTACGAGCAGTACTTC. Using reference TRBV7-6 and TRBJ2-7 for the parts outside the CDR3, the full variable domain is GAGVSQSPRYKVTKRGQDVALRCDPISGHVSLYWYRQALGQGPEFLTYFNYEAQQDKSGLPNDRFSAERPEGSISTLTIQRTEQRDSAMYRCASSLGDRVYEQYFGPGTRLTVT.

The rearrangement links TRBV4-1 to TRBJ1-1; D gene unclear. CDR3 length: 16 amino acids. V lost 0 bases and J 2 bases, leaving 13 bases between the germline ends. Germline V lookup: CDR1 MGHRA, CDR2 YSYEKL. In DNA, the CDR3 is TGCGCCAGCAGCCAAGAGTGGCCGGAGGCCAACACTGAAGCTTTCTTT. The encoded protein is CASSQEWPEANTEAFF.

The rearrangement uses TRBV10-3 and TRBJ2-5; TRBD2 matches at 8 bases. There are 16 residues in the CDR3. Germline V gives CDR1 ENHRY, CDR2 SYGVKD. Unmatched junction bases numbered 8, after V lost 0 bases and J lost 5 bases. CDR3 sequence (DNA): TGTGCCATCAGTGAGTCGAGGACTAGCCCATGGGAGACCCAGTACTTC. Translation: CAISESRTSPWETQYF.

J is TRBJ2-1 and V is TRBV28; 7 nucleotides agree with TRBD2. Germline V gene data show CDR1 as MDHEN and CDR2 as SYDVKM. This CDR3 comprises 15 residues. With V trimmed by 6 bases and J by 4 bases, 9 bases remained unmatched. The chain's CDR3 is CASSPPGLQYNEQFF. In nucleotides, the CDR3 is TGTGCCAGCAGCCCGCCGGGACTACAATACAATGAGCAGTTCTTC.

The CDR3: CASSFDGPGTEAFF. For the CDR3, the DNA is TGTGCCAGCAGCTTCGACGGCCCGGGGACTGAAGCTTTCTTT. The V and J genes are TRBV7-9 and TRBJ1-1; D gene ambiguous. The CDR3 runs 14 residues. Germline lookup yields CDR1 SEHNR and CDR2 FQNEAQ (reference sequence). Trimming took off 3 bases at V and 5 bases at J, with 13 bases between the two ends.

The chain links TRBV14 to TRBJ1-1; the D is unclear. Trimming removed 1 base from V and 1 base from J, with 7 bases in between. This CDR3 region has 14 residues. Germline V gives CDR1 SGHDN, CDR2 FVKESK. The CDR3 nucleotides are TGTGCCAGCAGCCAAGGCAGGCCGAACACTGAAGCTTTCTTT. This translates into CASSQGRPNTEAFF.

This sequence joins TRBV3-1 (or the pseudogene TRBV3-2) and TRBJ2-7; 7 nucleotides agree with TRBD1. The germline gives CDR1 LGHDT, CDR2 YNNKEL (reference sequence). Trimming cost V 1 base and J 0 bases; bases outside gene matches: 9. This CDR3 comprises 17 residues. CDR3 sequence (DNA): TGTGCCAGCAGCCAAGTCTGGAGGACAGGACTCTCCTACGAGCAGTACTTC. Translated, it gives CASSQVWRTGLSYEQYF.

This chain uses TRBV28 with TRBJ2-5, with TRBD1 identical over 8 bases. J lost 4 bases, V lost 5 bases, and 9 bases had no gene match. The CDR3 is made up of 15 amino acids. Per germline, CDR1 MDHEN and CDR2 SYDVKM. CDR3 nucleotide sequence: TGTGCCAGCAGTCCTGGACAGGGAGTGAGAGAGACCCAGTACTTC. Its translation: CASSPGQGVRETQYF. The entire variable domain, with the rest obtained from reference TRBV28 and TRBJ2-5, is as follows: DVKVTQSSRYLVKRTGEKVFLECVQDMDHENMFWYRQDPGLGLRLIYFSYDVKMKEKGDIPEGYSVSREKKERFSLILESASTNQTSMYLCASSPGQGVRETQYFGPGTRLLVL.

The chain carries TRBV15 and TRBJ2-7; a possible D gene is TRBD1 (5 bases). Germline V gives CDR1 LNHNV, CDR2 YYDKDF (reference sequence). Trimming removed 1 base at V and 0 bases at J, with 7 bases between. The CDR3 runs to 14 residues. This CDR3 reads CATSRVQGSYEQYF. The DNA for the CDR3 is TGTGCCACCAGCAGAGTGCAGGGCTCCTACGAGCAGTACTTC. Full variable domain (missing parts from reference TRBV15 and TRBJ2-7): DAMVIQNPRYQVTQFGKPVTLSCSQTLNHNVMYWYQQKSSQAPKLLFHYYDKDFNNEADTPDNFQSRRPNTSFCFLDIRSPGLGDTAMYLCATSRVQGSYEQYFGPGTRLTVT.

This clone was recorded once. V is TRBV5-6 and J is TRBJ1-5; D possibly corresponds to TRBD1 (6 bases). CDR1 is SGHDT, CDR2 YYEEEE, per germline. The ends were cut back, 1 base at V and 9 bases at J, with 17 bases in the middle. The CDR3 spans 15 residues. CDR3 amino acids: CASSLMGAQKRPQHF. The CDR3 nucleotides are TGTGCCAGCAGCTTGATGGGGGCCCAGAAAAGGCCCCAGCATTTT.